The present TCR beta chain was sequenced within a study of graft-versus-host responses after intestinal transplantation. The wider study: Transplant types were multivisceral, liver-intestinal, or isolated intestinal.

This clone has just one count. The antigen remains unidentified. Clones were sequenced by immunoSEQ multiplex PCR, and TCRdb holds only the in-frame ones, with some missing. Of roughly 100,000 clones listed, more than 85% were seen once; the top ten hold around 0.96%. CDR3 length: 15 residues. CDR1 is SEHNR and CDR2 is FQNEAQ in the germline V gene (reference sequence). The receptor comes from a human donor who received an intestinal transplant. The rearrangement joins TRBV7-9 to TRBJ2-5, with TRBD2 matching over 9 bases. The J call could be wrong; TRBJ2-7 is a better fit for the DNA end. Sequenced here: unstimulated CD4+ T cells sorted from spleen or lymph node cells, sampled before intestinal transplant. CDR3 nucleotide sequence: TGTGCCAGCAGCCCAGGGGCGGGAGGGTCCTACGAGCAGTACTTC. Translation gives CASSPGAGGSYEQYF.